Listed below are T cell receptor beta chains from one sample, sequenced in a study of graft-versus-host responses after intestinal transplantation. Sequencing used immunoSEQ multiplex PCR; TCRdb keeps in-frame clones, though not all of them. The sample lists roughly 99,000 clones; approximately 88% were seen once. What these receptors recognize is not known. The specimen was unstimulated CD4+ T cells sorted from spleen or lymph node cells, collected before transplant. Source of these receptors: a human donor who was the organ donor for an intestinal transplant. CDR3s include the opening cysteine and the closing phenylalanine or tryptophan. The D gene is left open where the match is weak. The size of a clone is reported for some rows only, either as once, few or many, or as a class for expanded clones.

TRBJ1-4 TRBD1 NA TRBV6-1 CASRLDRDEKLFF TGTGCCAGCAGACTGGACAGGGATGAAAAACTGTTTTTT
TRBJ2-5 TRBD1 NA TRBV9 CASSVRQGAGETQYF TGTGCCAGCAGCGTAAGGCAGGGGGCGGGAGAGACCCAGTACTTC
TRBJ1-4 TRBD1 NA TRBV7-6 CASSPQTGGEKLFF TGTGCCAGCAGCCCCCAGACAGGGGGCGAAAAACTGTTTTTT
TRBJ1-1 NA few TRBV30 CAWSVYRPVNTEAFF TGTGCCTGGAGTGTATACCGCCCGGTGAACACTGAAGCTTTCTTT
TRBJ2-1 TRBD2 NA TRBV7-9 CASSFAGLAGEGQFF TGTGCCAGCAGCTTTGCGGGACTAGCGGGAGAAGGCCAGTTCTTC
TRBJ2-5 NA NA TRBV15 CATSRSGGQRETQYF TGTGCCACCAGCAGATCGGGTGGGCAAAGAGAGACCCAGTACTTC
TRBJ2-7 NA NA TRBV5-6 CASSLQGYEQYF TGTGCCAGCAGCTTGCAGGGCTACGAGCAGTACTTC
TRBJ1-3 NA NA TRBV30 CAWNTQTGNTIYF TGTGCCTGGAATACACAAACTGGAAACACCATATATTTT
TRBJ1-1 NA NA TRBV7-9 CASSLEQGSNTEAFF TGTGCCAGCAGCTTAGAGCAGGGGTCGAACACTGAAGCTTTCTTT
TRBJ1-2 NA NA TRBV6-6 CASSYSHGSYGYTF TGTGCCAGCAGTTACTCGCACGGGTCCTATGGCTACACCTTC
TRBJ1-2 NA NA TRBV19 CASSIGRTLGNYGYTF TGTGCCAGTAGTATAGGGCGGACTCTGGGTAACTATGGCTACACCTTC
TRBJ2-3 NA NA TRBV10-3 CAIGETIADTQYF TGTGCCATCGGGGAGACTATCGCAGATACGCAGTATTTT
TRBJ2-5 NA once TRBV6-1 CASSEREAETQYF TGTGCCAGCAGTGAAAGGGAGGCAGAGACCCAGTACTTC
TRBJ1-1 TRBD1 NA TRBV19 CASSLGTGDTEAFF TGTGCCAGTAGTCTCGGGACAGGGGACACTGAAGCTTTCTTT
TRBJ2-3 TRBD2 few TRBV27 CASSGSGGGTDTQYF TGTGCCAGCAGCGGATCCGGGGGGGGAACAGATACGCAGTATTTT
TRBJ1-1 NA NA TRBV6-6 CASLEGGRDSNTEAFF TGTGCCAGCCTAGAGGGGGGGCGCGATTCGAACACTGAAGCTTTCTTT
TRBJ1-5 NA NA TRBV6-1 CASTAWAGQRPQHF TGTGCCAGCACCGCGTGGGCAGGTCAGCGGCCCCAGCATTTT
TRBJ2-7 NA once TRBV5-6 CASSLVPPRDHEQYF TGTGCCAGCAGCTTGGTTCCGCCAAGGGACCACGAGCAGTACTTC
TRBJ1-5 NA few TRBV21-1 CASSKGVEGGNQPQHF TGTGCCAGCAGCAAAGGCGTGGAAGGGGGCAATCAGCCCCAGCATTTT
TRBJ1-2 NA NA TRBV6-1 CASSRTGGGYTF TGTGCCAGCAGTCGGACCGGCGGGGGCTACACCTTC
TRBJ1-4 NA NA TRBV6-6 CASSQGRLNEKLFF TGTGCCAGCAGTCAGGGCAGGTTGAATGAAAAACTGTTTTTT
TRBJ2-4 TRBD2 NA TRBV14 CASSQSGGQPGLAKNIQYF TGTGCCAGCAGCCAGTCGGGGGGTCAACCAGGGCTAGCCAAAAACATTCAGTACTTC
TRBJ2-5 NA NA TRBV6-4 CASPDSQETQYF TGTGCCAGCCCGGACTCTCAAGAGACCCAGTACTTC
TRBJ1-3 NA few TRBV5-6 CASSYYSGGNTIYF TGTGCCAGCAGCTACTACAGCGGTGGAAACACCATATATTTT
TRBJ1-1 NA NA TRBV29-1 CSVEEIGTEAFF TGCAGCGTTGAAGAGATAGGCACTGAAGCTTTCTTT
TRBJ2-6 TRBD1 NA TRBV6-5 CASRDRGMFDVLTF TGTGCCAGCAGGGACAGGGGGATGTTTGACGTCCTGACTTTC
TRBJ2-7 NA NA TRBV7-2 CASSLARGDEQYF TGTGCCAGCAGCTTAGCCAGGGGGGACGAGCAGTACTTC
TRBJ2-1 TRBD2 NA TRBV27 CASRKPGLGNNEQFF TGTGCCAGCAGAAAACCGGGACTAGGGAACAATGAGCAGTTCTTC
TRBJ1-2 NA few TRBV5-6 CASSRKLVVDGYTF TGTGCCAGCAGCCGTAAATTGGTTGTGGATGGCTACACCTTC
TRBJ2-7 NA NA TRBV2 CATSKSSYEQYF TGTGCCACCTCAAAGAGCTCCTACGAGCAGTACTTC
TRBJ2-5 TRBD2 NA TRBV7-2 CASSLALGLAGGRQETQYF TGTGCCAGCAGCTTAGCGCTGGGACTAGCGGGGGGCCGTCAAGAGACCCAGTACTTC
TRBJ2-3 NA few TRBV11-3 CASSLRGGRAGTQYF TGTGCCAGCAGCTTAAGAGGGGGGCGCGCGGGTACGCAGTATTTT
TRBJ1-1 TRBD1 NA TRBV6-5 CATMRTGSTGGGAFF TGTGCCACCATGAGGACAGGGTCCACGGGCGGGGGAGCTTTCTTT
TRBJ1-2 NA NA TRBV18 CASSPGQNYGYTF TGTGCCAGCTCACCGGGTCAAAACTATGGCTACACCTTC
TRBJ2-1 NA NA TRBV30 CAWSLTGNEQFF TGTGCCTGGAGTTTGACTGGTAATGAGCAGTTCTTC